This TCR beta chain originates from a study of shared clonotypes between healthy human individuals. Naive CD8 cells were CD45RO-negative, positively selected for CCR7, excluding terminally differentiated effector memory CD45RA+ cells. The donor population consisted of healthy HIV-negative adults with no recent acute infections or vaccinations. Findings and limits, study-wide: The sole specimen, blood, was sampled, and tissue repertoires likely differ. Sequencing depth was expected to influence donor clonotype sharing.

The CDR3 runs to 17 residues. Germline loops: CDR1 MGHRA, CDR2 YSYEKL. With V trimmed by 4 bases and J by 3 bases, 12 bases remained unmatched. At the deep level, the assay was run. The table came from immunoSEQ multiplex PCR; TCRdb's copy has only in-frame clones and leaves some out. The data show about 680,000 clones, roughly 94% seen once. Concerning this clone: Its antigen is currently unknown.

This clonotype was obtained from a man younger than 40 in good health. This rearrangement joins TRBV4-1 to TRBJ2-7; 10 bases line up with TRBD1. Sequencing input: naive CD8+ T cells sorted from blood. The CDR3: CASSLTTGTGVHYEQYF. The CDR3 DNA reads TGCGCCAGCAGCCTAACGACCGGGACAGGGGTCCACTACGAGCAGTACTTC.